The 3 T cell receptor beta chains below were found in one sample sequenced in a study of regulatory T cells in long-lasting Graves disease (dated by TCRdb to the early 2020s). This specimen's time point label, interpreted: newly diagnosed GD, antithyroid drugs for less than 3 months. For both TCR sequencing and RNA sequencing, RNA was extracted from PBMCs using TRIzol. The library was produced with multiplex PCR. Sequencing used an Illumina HiSeq 4000. To build TCR beta libraries, CDR3 regions were amplified by Arm-PCR using iRepertoire HTBI primers. TCRdb cleaned the public reads at Q25 with fastp, built clones with MiXCR and kept in-frame beta chains. Each entry is one CDR3 protein sequence, shown with its most common DNA and genes. This sample holds about 540,000 distinct CDR3 sequences; about 14% were observed only once. The ten largest clones add up to roughly a tenth of the sample. This same sample was also taken into another study, of T cells in Graves' hyperthyroidism and ophthalmopathy.

Sample: peripheral blood mononuclear cells (PBMCs), taken at new diagnosis, from a patient treated with antithyroid drugs. These receptors were collected from a man aged 25-40 years with Graves disease. Donor details come from another sample of the same person, matched by shared clones.

The sample holds a few counts of this clonotype. J is TRBJ2-5 and V is TRBV5-1; the D gene is possibly TRBD1 (6 bases). The CDR3 totals 15 residues. The germline gives CDR1 SGHRS, CDR2 YFSETQ. Trimming stripped 4 bases from V and 5 bases from J, with 18 bases between. This CDR3 is CASSNPSGAGETQYF. Written as DNA, the CDR3 is TGCGCCAGCAGCAACCCGTCAGGGGCTGGGGAGACCCAGTACTTC.

This clonotype came up many times. CDR3 nucleotide sequence: TGTGCCAGCAGCTTAGAGTCTAGCGGATCCTACGAGCAGTACTTC. Translation: CASSLESSGSYEQYF. The gene calls are TRBV11-2 and TRBJ2-7; TRBD2 matches at 7 bases. Germline CDR1 reads SGHAT; CDR2 reads FQNNGV. CDR3 length equals 15 residues. V was pared by 0 bases and J by 1 base, with 3 bases of the junction left unmatched.

This clonotype was picked up many times. At one boundary the junction diverges from the germline segment, which might be a read error. The chain combines TRBV5-1 with TRBJ2-1; 12 bases agree with TRBD2. Germline lookup yields CDR1 SGHRS and CDR2 YFSETQ. The CDR3 has 18 amino acids. In DNA form, the CDR3 reads TGTGCCAGCAGCTTGCTAGCGGGAGGGTCCTACTCCTACAATGAGCAGTTCTTC. Its protein product is CASSLLAGGSYSYNEQFF.